The 5 T cell receptor beta chains presented below share a single source sample, sequenced in a study of CD8+ T cells in alopecia areata. Investigators isolated RNA and reverse transcribed it into cDNA to act as the sequencing template. Sequencing was performed with immunoSEQ multiplex PCR; in TCRdb, only in-frame clones are kept and a portion is missing. The sample includes 100,000 to 150,000 clones, roughly 55% of them seen just once. Treatment meaning: oral pan-JAK inhibitor, 5-10 mg twice daily. The sample here was CD4+ T cells sorted from blood, taken at week 4, from a patient treated with tofacitinib. The source of these receptors is a human donor with alopecia areata.

The rearrangement joins TRBV25-1 to TRBJ2-7; TRBD1 matches 7 bases. This CDR3 comprises 12 residues. Germline lookup yields CDR1 MGHDK and CDR2 SYGVNS. The trim removed 7 bases at V and 5 bases at J, leaving 5 bases unmatched. As DNA, the CDR3 is TGTGCCAGCAAACACGACAGGGACGAGCAGTACTTC. This codes for CASKHDRDEQYF.

The CDR3 DNA sequence: TGCGCCAGCAGCAGGGGACTTCCCTCCAATGAGCAGTTCTTC. Protein: CASSRGLPSNEQFF. This chain connects TRBV5-1 to TRBJ2-1; possible D gene TRBD2, 6 bases. The CDR3 is made up of 14 amino acids. The germline V and J ends were trimmed by 4 bases and 6 bases, with 14 bases remaining between them. Germline-derived CDR1 and CDR2 are SGHRS and YFSETQ.

The chain combines TRBV5-1 with TRBJ2-7, with 8 bases fitting TRBD1. Trimming removed 5 bases from V and 4 bases from J; junction bases left unmatched: 8. This CDR3 has 14 residues. Germline values: CDR1 SGHRS, CDR2 YFSETQ. In DNA, the CDR3 is TGCGCCAGCAGTTATGGACAGGGAGGATACGAGCAGTACTTC. Its translation: CASSYGQGGYEQYF.

This clone was picked up a small number of times. The genes are TRBV5-1 and TRBJ2-1, with 9 bases lining up with TRBD2. The CDR3 runs to 15 residues. J was trimmed by 3 bases and V by 2 bases; bases with no gene match: 3. The V gene's germline CDR1 is SGHRS and CDR2 YFSETQ. Written as DNA, the CDR3 is TGCGCCAGCAGCTTCTCTAGCGGGAACTACAATGAGCAGTTCTTC. Translating gives CASSFSSGNYNEQFF.

The table lists this clone with a few counts. The chain carries TRBV29-1 and TRBJ2-7; 14 nucleotides align to TRBD2. Germline trimming cut 6 bases from V and 5 bases from J; bases unmatched to any gene: 9. The V gene's germline CDR1 is SQVTM and CDR2 ANQGSEA. This CDR3 comprises 15 residues. This CDR3 is CSVTPPGLAGDEQYF. In DNA, the CDR3 is TGCAGCGTGACCCCTCCGGGACTAGCGGGAGACGAGCAGTACTTC.